This T cell receptor beta chain was sequenced for a study of blood T cells in healthy people across ages. Study in general: About one barcoded beta molecule per two T cells was the capture yield of template switching.

Germline CDR1 is MNHEY and CDR2 is SMNVEV (reference sequence). The CDR3 contains 16 residues. The germline V and J ends were trimmed by 6 bases and 0 bases, with 15 bases remaining between them. The study isolated at least 6.5 million PBMCs from each sample. PCR was performed a second time for roughly 7 to 11 cycles using a sample-barcoded 5' primer and a J-beta primer mix. In TCRdb, the 5' RACE reads were re-called with MiXCR into one record per CDR3 protein. This sample has about 2 million distinct CDR3 sequences, with about 49% found just once. Sequencing was done on a sample of blood. The source of this sequence is a middle-aged woman in good health. V usage is TRBV27 and J usage is TRBJ2-4, with D uncertain. Written as DNA, the CDR3 is TGTGCCAGCAGATCCTATTCAAGATTAGCCAAAAACATTCAGTACTTC. Protein: CASRSYSRLAKNIQYF.